The entry that follows covers one T cell receptor beta chain sequence. This clone occurred once. Its antigen target is currently unknown. It has no much larger one-base neighbor in the sample; base qualities were not kept. The sample's time point label, decoded: cells obtained before transplantation from donor or recipient. CD3+CD4+ and CD3+CD8+ populations were FACS-sorted from unstimulated pre-transplant donor and recipient cells taken from spleen or lymph nodes. Including cysteine and phenylalanine, the CDR3 has 18 amino acids. Of all the DNA, just the CDR3 is kept, 54 bases in frame from base 1. The germline V gene yields MNHNS for CDR1 and SASEGT for CDR2. At the junction V is shortened by 1 base and J by 0 bases; bases outside the gene matches: 6. This sample is part of a study of graft-versus-host responses after intestinal transplantation (dated by TCRdb to the early 2020s). A note on the overall study: The transplants that recipients received were multivisceral, liver-intestinal, or isolated intestinal. Every recipient was given anti-thymocyte globulin induction, then maintenance tacrolimus and steroids for 2 to 4 years. After intestinal transplantation, graft-versus-host and host-versus-graft alloreactive T cell clones were followed in the graft, circulation and bone marrow using bulk TCR-beta CDR3 sequencing. Alloreactive clones were identified by sequencing pre-transplant mixed lymphocyte reaction products and comparing these products with unstimulated pre-transplant donor and recipient T cells. The cohort enrolled around 25 intestinal transplant recipients including one retransplant, and a few patients lacking pretransplant specimens were excluded. Donor T cell macrochimerism was defined as a peak of at least 4% donor T cells among recipient peripheral blood mononuclear cells. Samples from three later patients were sequenced in-house on an Illumina MiSeq with MiXCR processing rather than by the commercial service.

What the study reported, not specific to this receptor: High GvH to HvG T cell clonal ratios were observed in the allografts of patients with donor T cell macrochimerism. Early after transplant, declines in HvG clones were associated with peak levels of circulating GvH clones. The conclusions were limited by the relatively low number and heterogeneity of the intestinal transplant patients. GvH clones were detected in recipient bone marrow, and some appeared earlier in ileal mucosa or blood, consistent with an intestinal mucosal origin.

Preparation of the library involved the immunoSEQ multiplex PCR assay. For most patients, genomic DNA was isolated using the Qiagen DNeasy Blood and Tissue Kit and was shipped frozen to Adaptive Biotechnologies for TCR sequencing. For most patients, genomic DNA was subjected to high-throughput TCR-beta CDR3 sequencing by Adaptive Biotechnologies. As for how the authors treated the data: TCR sequencing data for roughly 20 patients were retrieved from Adaptive's ImmunoSEQ software; a few other patients were processed with MiXCR and VDJtools. To correct CD4 versus CD8 sorting errors, sequences present in both subsets at a frequency ratio below 5:1 were removed. CDR3 nucleotide sequences shared between donor and recipient were removed because the origin of such sequences could not be assigned. To be classed as alloreactive, a clone needed at least 2-fold expansion over unstimulated cells and a minimum CFSE-low frequency of 0.002% (template counts) or 0.001% (read counts). Mappable clones were those detected in sequenced pre-transplant spleen, lymph node, or MLR CFSE-low populations of the donor or recipient. Cumulative frequency of alloreactive clones was calculated as a percentage of all sequences weighted by copy number. Imported from immuneACCESS, the table was reduced by TCRdb to in-frame sequences with V and J called. These copies leave out some clones; in studies compared against another copy, an unresolved V gene accounts for under half, and the cause of the remainder is not known. That table supplies the V and J calls and clone size; D and trimming were determined from the DNA. The sample table lists tens of thousands of clones, 70% to 90% of them with a count of one. Together, the top ten hold 2.5% of the sample.

The chain couples TRBV6-1 to TRBJ1-2, with 12 central nucleotides matching TRBD1. Sequenced material: unstimulated CD8+ T cells sorted from spleen or lymph node cells, taken before intestinal transplant. The receptor was isolated from a human donor who received an intestinal transplant. The DNA sequence is given as TGTGCCAGCAGTGAAGACGGGACAGGGGGCTCCGCTAACTATGGCTACACCTTC. Its amino acids are CASSEDGTGGSANYGYTF.